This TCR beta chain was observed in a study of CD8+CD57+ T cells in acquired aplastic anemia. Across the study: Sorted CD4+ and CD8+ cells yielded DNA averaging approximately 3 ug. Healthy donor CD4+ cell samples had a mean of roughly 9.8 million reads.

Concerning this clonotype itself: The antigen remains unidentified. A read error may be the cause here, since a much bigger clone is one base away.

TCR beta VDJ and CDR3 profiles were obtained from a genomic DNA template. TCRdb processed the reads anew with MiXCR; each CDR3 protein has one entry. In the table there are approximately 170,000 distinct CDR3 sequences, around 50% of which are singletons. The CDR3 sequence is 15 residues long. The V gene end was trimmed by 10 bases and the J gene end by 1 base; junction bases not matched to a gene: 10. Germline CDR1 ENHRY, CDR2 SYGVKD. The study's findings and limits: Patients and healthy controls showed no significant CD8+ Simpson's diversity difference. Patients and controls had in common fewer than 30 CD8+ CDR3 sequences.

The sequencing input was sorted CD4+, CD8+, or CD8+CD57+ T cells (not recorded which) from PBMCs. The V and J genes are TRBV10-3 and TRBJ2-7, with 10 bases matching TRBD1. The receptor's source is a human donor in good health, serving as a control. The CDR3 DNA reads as TGTGCCAGCGGTGGCCGGGACAGGGGATCCTACGAGCAGTACTTC. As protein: CASGGRDRGSYEQYF.